The next 17 T cell receptor beta chains were all read from a single sample in a study of blood T cell repertoires in COVID-19. TCRdb's copy holds only in-frame clones and misses some; the assay was immunoSEQ multiplex PCR. The data show around 230,000 clones, with approximately 90% seen just once and less than 4.5% held by the top ten. Specimen: PBMCs or T cells enriched from blood (not recorded which). The receptor set was obtained from a woman between 40 and 55 years old with acute COVID-19.

V is TRBV19 and J is TRBJ2-1; no firm D call. The CDR3 totals 15 residues. V was pared by 4 bases and J by 4 bases, with 14 bases between. The germline CDR1 and CDR2 sequences are LNHDA and SQIVND (reference sequence). This CDR3 reads CASSTNYDRYNEQFF. CDR3 sequence (DNA): TGTGCCAGTAGTACCAACTATGATCGATACAATGAGCAGTTCTTC.

The V and J genes are TRBV24-1 and TRBJ1-2; D is uncertain. Trimming took 7 bases from V and 6 from J, leaving 14 bases between them. The CDR3 is 13 amino acids. CDR1 and CDR2 (germline): KGHDR, SFDVKD. DNA for the CDR3: TGTGCCACCAGAGGGAGAGGCCATGATGGCTACACCTTC. Translated: CATRGRGHDGYTF.

V is TRBV11-2 and J is TRBJ1-1; D perhaps matches TRBD1 (5 bases). Trimming pared 3 bases from V and 4 bases from J, leaving 12 bases between. CDR3 length: 14 amino acids. Germline values: CDR1 SGHAT, CDR2 FQNNGV. This CDR3 reads CASSFFGDSTEAFF. CDR3 nucleotide sequence: TGTGCCAGCAGCTTCTTCGGAGACAGCACTGAAGCTTTCTTT.

The V gene is TRBV27, the J gene TRBJ1-2; D unresolved. V was trimmed by 6 bases and J by 0 bases, leaving 11 bases between them. CDR1 is MNHEY and CDR2 is SMNVEV in the germline V gene (reference sequence). This CDR3 spans 14 amino acids. The CDR3 region is CASRDRGPNYGYTF. The CDR3 DNA reads TGTGCCAGCAGGGATCGAGGGCCTAACTATGGCTACACCTTC.

The V gene is TRBV5-1, the J gene TRBJ1-3; TRBD1 is a possible D gene (6 bases). Germline CDR1 and CDR2: SGHRS and YFSETQ. The CDR3 loop spans 14 amino acids. Trimming took off 3 bases at V and 4 bases at J, with 11 bases between the two ends. CDR3 DNA sequence: TGCGCCAGCAGCTCAGGGGCTGGCGGAAACACCATATATTTT. It yields the protein CASSSGAGGNTIYF.

V usage is TRBV19 and J usage is TRBJ2-7; 7 bases are a match to TRBD1. This CDR3 comprises 15 residues. The J segment lost 3 bases and the V segment lost 4 bases, leaving 9 bases of the junction unmatched. Per germline, CDR1 LNHDA and CDR2 SQIVND (reference sequence). The CDR3 loop is CASSTLRQGSYEQYF. The CDR3 DNA reads as TGTGCCAGTAGTACCCTCAGACAGGGCAGCTACGAGCAGTACTTC.

A word on this clone: At the DNA level, this CDR3 is encoded by other sequences in the same sample as well. The gene calls are TRBV9 and TRBJ1-1, with D tentatively TRBD1 (6 bases). Trimming took 3 bases from V and 4 from J, leaving 13 bases between them. CDR1 and CDR2 from the germline V gene are SGDLS and YYNGEE. The CDR3 sequence is 14 residues long. CDR3 DNA: TGTGCCAGCAGCGCCACAGGGTTGGGCACTGAAGCTTTCTTT. Translation: CASSATGLGTEAFF.

The chain joins TRBV6-1 to TRBJ2-2; D possibly corresponds to TRBD2 (6 bases). Germline loops: CDR1 MNHNS, CDR2 SASEGT. The V gene lost 3 bases and the J gene lost 6 bases, with 11 bases spanning the gap. CDR3 length: 14 residues. CDR3 nucleotide sequence: TGTGCCAGCAGTGAGGGAACTAGCCCCGGGGAGCTGTTTTTT. Protein product: CASSEGTSPGELFF.

The chain links TRBV2 to TRBJ1-1, with TRBD1 identical over 10 bases. Germline CDR1 SNHLY, CDR2 FYNNEI. The CDR3 extends over 14 amino acids. The V and J ends lost 5 bases and 6 bases, in that order; junction bases with no gene match: 6. The chain's CDR3 is CASSWTGGKPEAFF. CDR3 nucleotide sequence: TGTGCCAGCAGTTGGACAGGGGGAAAGCCTGAAGCTTTCTTT.

The chain employs TRBV5-1 and TRBJ1-4; TRBD1 matches 8 bases. V shed 4 bases and J 0 bases; nucleotides not matched to a gene: 11. Germline V gene data show CDR1 as SGHRS and CDR2 as YFSETQ. The CDR3 has 18 residues. The CDR3 sequence is CASSRNTQGATTNEKLFF. As DNA, the CDR3 is TGCGCCAGCAGCCGAAACACCCAGGGGGCGACAACTAATGAAAAACTGTTTTTT.

This clone was observed a handful of times. J is TRBJ2-1 and V is TRBV10-1, with TRBD2 as a possible D gene (7 bases). Germline CDR1 WNHNN, CDR2 SYGVQD (reference sequence). This CDR3 is built from 17 residues. V lost 6 bases and J lost 4, with 22 bases in between. CDR3 in DNA: TGCGCCAGCAGGGAACCTCTTATCGGGGGGCCTTACAATGAGCAGTTCTTC. It yields the protein CASREPLIGGPYNEQFF.

The genes are TRBV3-1 (or the pseudogene TRBV3-2) and TRBJ1-2; D perhaps matches TRBD1 (6 bases). The germline CDR1 and CDR2 sequences are LGHDT and YNNKEL (reference sequence). Trimming removed 0 bases from V and 6 bases from J, with 11 bases in between. The CDR3 is made up of 14 amino acids. CDR3 residues: CASSQEGRGNGYTF. DNA for the CDR3: TGTGCCAGCAGCCAAGAAGGCAGGGGAAATGGCTACACCTTC.

V gene TRBV4-3 combines with J gene TRBJ1-2; 9 nucleotides match TRBD1. There are 17 residues in the CDR3. The germline V gene encodes CDR1 LGHNA and CDR2 YSLEER. The ends lost 1 base at V and 5 bases at J; junction bases unmatched: 11. CDR3 protein: CASSQARSGQGIYGYTF. DNA for the CDR3: TGCGCCAGCAGCCAAGCTAGGTCGGGACAGGGAATTTATGGCTACACCTTC.

The V call is TRBV5-4, the J call TRBJ2-5; maybe TRBD2 (6 bases). The CDR3 length is 13 residues. Trimming cost V 2 bases and J 2 bases, with 7 bases left between them. Germline V gene lookup returns CDR1 SGHNT and CDR2 YYREEE (reference sequence). CDR3: CASSFGGQETQYF. The CDR3 region has the DNA TGTGCCAGCAGCTTTGGGGGGCAAGAGACCCAGTACTTC.

This rearrangement joins TRBV9 to TRBJ1-2, with TRBD1 matching over 11 bases. The CDR3 loop spans 15 amino acids. Per germline, CDR1 SGDLS and CDR2 YYNGEE. Trimming at V came to 4 bases and at J to 6 bases, leaving 8 bases not matched to a gene. In DNA form, the CDR3 reads TGTGCCAGCAGCAGCCGTCCGGGACAGGGGGATGGCTACACCTTC. The encoded protein is CASSSRPGQGDGYTF.

This rearrangement joins TRBV5-1 to TRBJ1-2; D possibly corresponds to TRBD1 (5 bases). The CDR3 sequence is 15 residues long. The germline V gene encodes CDR1 SGHRS and CDR2 YFSETQ. The V and J ends lost 4 bases and 8 bases respectively, with 21 bases between them. CDR3 sequence (DNA): TGCGCCAGCAGCATGGGACCAGGCGACCTGGTGGGCTACACCTTC. It yields the protein CASSMGPGDLVGYTF.

The gene calls are TRBV5-1 and TRBJ1-2; 9 bases agree with TRBD1. Unmatched junction bases numbered 7, after V lost 4 bases and J lost 3 bases. This CDR3 comprises 15 residues. Germline V gives CDR1 SGHRS, CDR2 YFSETQ. CDR3 nucleotides: TGCGCCAGCAGCATAAAGGGACAGGGTGACTATGGCTACACCTTC. This gives the protein CASSIKGQGDYGYTF.